These 23 T cell receptor beta chains came from one sample sequenced in a study of T cell changes during pregnancy in multiple sclerosis. Sequencing was performed with immunoSEQ multiplex PCR; in TCRdb, only in-frame clones are kept and a portion is missing. The sample lists roughly 14,000 clones, 75% to 85% seen once, with about a sixth in the top ten. The input for sequencing was CD8+ T cells from peripheral blood mononuclear cells, taken after pregnancy. The source of these receptors is a female donor in good health, enrolled as a control in a pregnancy study.

The chain uses TRBV7-6 and TRBJ2-4, with a possible D match to TRBD1 (6 bases). Germline lookup yields CDR1 SGHVS and CDR2 FNYEAQ. The V and J ends lost 2 bases and 8 bases respectively, with 13 bases between them. There are 14 residues in the CDR3. CDR3: CASSLKAGADIQYF. Here the CDR3 DNA reads TGTGCCAGCAGCTTAAAGGCAGGGGCGGACATTCAGTACTTC.

This clone was detected only once. Written as DNA, the CDR3 is TGTGCCAGCAGTGTCTCCGCGGACAACTCCTACGAGCAGTACTTC. Its protein product is CASSVSADNSYEQYF. J is TRBJ2-7 and V is TRBV6-5; TRBD1 is a possible D gene (5 bases). Germline CDR1 is MNHEY and CDR2 is SVGAGI. This CDR3 contains 15 residues. Trimming cost V 5 bases and J 0 bases, with 14 bases left between them.

The V call is TRBV5-5, the J call TRBJ2-7, with D possibly TRBD1 on 5 matching bases. The germline CDR1 and CDR2 sequences are SGHKS and YYEKEE (reference sequence). The CDR3 is 13 amino acids. The V and J ends lost 2 bases and 3 bases respectively, with 9 bases between them. The CDR3 bases are TGTGCCAGCAGCTTAACAGGAAACTACGAGCAGTACTTC. Protein sequence: CASSLTGNYEQYF.

The gene calls are TRBV7-3 and TRBJ2-5; 13 bases align to TRBD2. The J segment lost 5 bases and the V segment lost 5 bases, leaving 17 bases of the junction unmatched. CDR3 length equals 19 residues. Germline-derived CDR1 and CDR2 are SGHTA and FQGTGA. The DNA of the CDR3 is TGTGCCAGCAGCCCCACGCCACCGACTAGCGGGGGGACGGGGGAGACCCAGTACTTC. Protein product: CASSPTPPTSGGTGETQYF.

The rearrangement joins TRBV9 to TRBJ2-7; 9 positions match TRBD2. Looked up from germline, CDR1 is SGDLS and CDR2 is YYNGEE. The CDR3 is 16 amino acids. The ends lost 0 bases at V and 0 bases at J; junction bases unmatched: 4. The DNA of the CDR3 is TGTGCCAGCAGCGTAGGAGGTAGCGGGAGCTCCTACGAGCAGTACTTC. Its protein product is CASSVGGSGSSYEQYF. The complete variable domain, with remaining parts taken from reference TRBV9 and TRBJ2-7, reads DSGVTQTPKHLITATGQRVTLRCSPRSGDLSVYWYQQSLDQGLQFLIQYYNGEERAKGNILERFSAQQFPDLHSELNLSSLELGDSALYFCASSVGGSGSSYEQYFGPGTRLTVT.

This chain uses TRBV28 with TRBJ2-1; 8 bases fit TRBD2. Trimming removed 8 bases from V and 5 bases from J; junction bases left unmatched: 14. In germline, CDR1 is MDHEN, CDR2 SYDVKM. This CDR3 is 16 amino acids long. This CDR3 reads CASQGGGSGMNNEQFF. Written as DNA, the CDR3 is TGTGCCAGCCAGGGTGGGGGTAGCGGGATGAACAATGAGCAGTTCTTC.

This chain uses TRBV28 with TRBJ2-5; 16 nucleotides match TRBD2. The germline CDR1 and CDR2 sequences are MDHEN and SYDVKM. V gave up 3 bases and J gave up 5 bases; unmatched junction bases: 9. The CDR3 totals 18 residues. CDR3: CASSLGLAGGWGAETQYF. CDR3 nucleotide sequence: TGTGCCAGCAGTTTGGGACTAGCGGGAGGGTGGGGGGCGGAGACCCAGTACTTC. The full variable domain, completed using reference TRBV28 and TRBJ2-5, is DVKVTQSSRYLVKRTGEKVFLECVQDMDHENMFWYRQDPGLGLRLIYFSYDVKMKEKGDIPEGYSVSREKKERFSLILESASTNQTSMYLCASSLGLAGGWGAETQYFGPGTRLLVL.

The J gene is TRBJ2-7, the V gene TRBV9; TRBD1 matches at 7 bases. Germline trimming cut 3 bases from V and 2 bases from J; bases unmatched to any gene: 8. Per germline, CDR1 SGDLS and CDR2 YYNGEE. The CDR3 loop spans 15 amino acids. CDR3 bases: TGTGCCAGCAGCGCCGGGACAGAACGAACCTACGAGCAGTACTTC. Amino acids: CASSAGTERTYEQYF. The whole variable domain, filled in from reference TRBV9 and TRBJ2-7, reads DSGVTQTPKHLITATGQRVTLRCSPRSGDLSVYWYQQSLDQGLQFLIQYYNGEERAKGNILERFSAQQFPDLHSELNLSSLELGDSALYFCASSAGTERTYEQYFGPGTRLTVT.

The rearrangement uses TRBV4-3 and TRBJ2-1; possible D gene TRBD1, 5 bases. Germline V gene data show CDR1 as LGHNA and CDR2 as YSLEER. The V and J ends lost 1 base and 7 bases respectively, with 14 bases between them. The CDR3 length is 15 residues. The CDR3 loop is CASSQATGSENEQFF. The CDR3 DNA sequence: TGCGCCAGCAGCCAAGCTACAGGTTCAGAGAATGAGCAGTTCTTC.

The J gene is TRBJ1-4, the V gene TRBV11-3; D is perhaps TRBD1 (6 bases). Germline assignment: CDR1 SGHNT and CDR2 YENEEA. V was clipped by 2 bases and J by 0 bases, with 19 bases between them. There are 19 residues in the CDR3. The CDR3 region has the DNA TGTGCCAGCAGCTTAAAGGGGGAACTAGGGGAGACAACTAATGAAAAACTGTTTTTT. It is translated as CASSLKGELGETTNEKLFF.

The rearrangement links TRBV7-9 to TRBJ1-2; D is unclear. The CDR3 runs 13 residues. V dropped 5 bases and J dropped 2 bases, with 9 bases sitting between them. Per germline, CDR1 SEHNR and CDR2 FQNEAQ (reference sequence). The CDR3 reads CASSPPGNYGYTF. In nucleotides, the CDR3 is TGTGCCAGCAGCCCCCCAGGAAACTATGGCTACACCTTC.

The gene calls are TRBV5-1 and TRBJ1-5; D is ambiguous. Germline V CDR1 and CDR2: SGHRS, YFSETQ. V shed 4 bases and J shed 5 bases, with 13 bases lying between them. The CDR3 spans 14 residues. The CDR3 region is CASSPRHGDQPQHF. In nucleotides, the CDR3 is TGCGCCAGCAGCCCACGACACGGGGATCAGCCCCAGCATTTT.

J is TRBJ2-3 and V is TRBV9; 11 bases align to TRBD2. With V trimmed by 4 bases and J by 6 bases, 13 bases remained unmatched. Germline CDR1 reads SGDLS; CDR2 reads YYNGEE. This CDR3 has 17 residues. Here the CDR3 reads CASSPRGGLAVEDTQYF. CDR3 sequence (DNA): TGTGCCAGCAGCCCCCGCGGGGGACTAGCGGTCGAGGATACGCAGTATTTT.

This chain joins TRBV9 and TRBJ2-7; possible D gene TRBD2, 6 bases. CDR3 length: 11 amino acids. CDR1 is SGDLS, CDR2 YYNGEE, per germline. V was shortened by 7 bases and J by 5 bases, with 10 bases between the two germline ends. The chain's CDR3 is CASGGSNEQYF. CDR3 bases: TGTGCCAGCGGAGGGAGTAACGAGCAGTACTTC.

The chain recombines TRBV7-9 with TRBJ2-5; weak D call: TRBD2 (6 bases). With 1 base removed from V and 4 bases from J, the gap between germline ends came to 7 bases. Germline-derived CDR1 and CDR2 are SEHNR and FQNEAQ (reference sequence). The CDR3 runs to 13 residues. The CDR3 bases are TGTGCCAGCAGCTTAGACGGGAGAGAGACCCAGTACTTC. This sequence encodes CASSLDGRETQYF.

The chain couples TRBV10-1 to TRBJ2-3; D not certain. V was clipped by 5 bases and J by 4 bases, with 7 bases between them. CDR1 WNHNN and CDR2 SYGVQD come from the germline V gene (reference sequence). The CDR3 is 12 amino acids. The CDR3 reads CASSTHPDTQYF. The CDR3 DNA follows: TGCGCCAGCAGTACACACCCAGATACGCAGTATTTT.

The count of this clone is one. A junction boundary mismatches the germline segment, possibly from a read error. The chain recombines TRBV6-1 with TRBJ1-3; weak D call: TRBD1 (5 bases). The germline gives CDR1 MNHNS, CDR2 SASEGT. This CDR3 region has 15 residues. In nucleotides, the CDR3 is TGTGCCAGCAGGGAAGACAGTGCCTCTGGAAACACCATATATTTT. Protein: CASREDSASGNTIYF.

V is TRBV5-6 and J is TRBJ2-7; tentative D call: TRBD2 (5 bases). V was pared by 4 bases and J by 0 bases, with 14 bases between. This CDR3 spans 15 amino acids. Per germline, CDR1 SGHDT and CDR2 YYEEEE. The CDR3 DNA is TGTGCCAGCAGCCGGGGTGCTAGCACCTCCTACGAGCAGTACTTC. It yields the protein CASSRGASTSYEQYF.

This rearrangement joins TRBV9 to TRBJ2-2, with D unclear. This CDR3 is 13 amino acids long. The ends were cut back, 3 bases at V and 0 bases at J, with 3 bases in the middle. Per the germline V gene, CDR1 is SGDLS and CDR2 is YYNGEE. Written as DNA, the CDR3 is TGTGCCAGCAGCGCGGCGAACACCGGGGAGCTGTTTTTT. Translated, it gives CASSAANTGELFF.

The chain has TRBV7-2 and TRBJ2-7, with 7 bases matching TRBD1. The CDR3 consists of 16 residues. The trim removed 4 bases at V and 3 bases at J, leaving 12 bases unmatched. CDR1 is SGHTA and CDR2 is FQGNSA in the germline V gene. CDR3 residues: CASSSQSIQGSYEQYF. CDR3 DNA sequence: TGTGCCAGCAGCTCTCAGTCGATACAGGGGAGCTACGAGCAGTACTTC.

J is TRBJ2-7 and V is TRBV7-8, with TRBD1 matching over 7 bases. CDR1 is SGHVS, CDR2 FQNEAQ, per germline. This CDR3 has 14 residues. The V segment lost 0 bases and the J segment 3 bases; nucleotides outside the gene matches: 2. This chain's CDR3 is CASSLAAGGYEQYF. Here the CDR3 DNA reads TGTGCCAGCAGCTTAGCGGCAGGGGGCTACGAGCAGTACTTC.

This chain links TRBV5-4 with TRBJ1-3; no definite D call. The V gene lost 4 bases and the J gene lost 9 bases, with 17 bases spanning the gap. Germline V gives CDR1 SGHNT, CDR2 YYREEE (reference sequence). The CDR3 consists of 14 residues. The CDR3 DNA reads as TGTGCCAGCAGCCCGGGTGTGGATTGGAGCACCATATATTTT. Its translation is CASSPGVDWSTIYF.

The V and J genes are TRBV10-2 and TRBJ1-2, with D perhaps TRBD1 (5 bases). The CDR3 has 13 residues. Germline assignment: CDR1 WSHSY and CDR2 SAAADI. V was trimmed by 3 bases and J by 5 bases, leaving 10 bases between them. The CDR3 spells CASSDEGVYGYTF. CDR3 nucleotide sequence: TGCGCCAGCAGTGACGAAGGGGTTTATGGCTACACCTTC.